There are many counts of the clone carrying this TCR beta chain. Its antigen remains unknown. This sample stems from a study of spatial heterogeneity in lung cancer. Study-wide context: The approximately 77 donors had untreated early-stage non-small cell lung cancer. Detected beta-chain sequences consistently exceeded alpha-chain sequences. General study findings and limits: Expanded tumor TCRs that were ubiquitous appeared in blood more at resection than follow-up.

The CDR3 consists of 16 residues. Trimming shortened V by 5 bases and J by 8 bases, and 24 bases separated the two germline ends. Documented time point: blood at routine non-recurrence follow-up after resection. Unsorted whole RNA of tumor, nontumor lung or frozen PBMC was sequenced. Every TCR cDNA molecule bore its own unique molecular identifier. Via MiXCR, TCRdb re-called the 5' RACE reads, giving one row per CDR3 protein. This table holds about 47,000 distinct CDR3 sequences, less than 9.5% found once. The clonotype comes from a female donor with early-stage non-small cell lung cancer. The rearrangement uses TRBV12-3 or TRBV12-4 and TRBJ1-2, with a possible D match to TRBD1 (6 bases). Sample: PBMCs, taken at follow-up. CDR3 DNA sequence: TGTGCCAGCAGTCCGATGAGCGGGGGGGGCGATTTGGGCTACACCTTC. Its protein is CASSPMSGGGDLGYTF.